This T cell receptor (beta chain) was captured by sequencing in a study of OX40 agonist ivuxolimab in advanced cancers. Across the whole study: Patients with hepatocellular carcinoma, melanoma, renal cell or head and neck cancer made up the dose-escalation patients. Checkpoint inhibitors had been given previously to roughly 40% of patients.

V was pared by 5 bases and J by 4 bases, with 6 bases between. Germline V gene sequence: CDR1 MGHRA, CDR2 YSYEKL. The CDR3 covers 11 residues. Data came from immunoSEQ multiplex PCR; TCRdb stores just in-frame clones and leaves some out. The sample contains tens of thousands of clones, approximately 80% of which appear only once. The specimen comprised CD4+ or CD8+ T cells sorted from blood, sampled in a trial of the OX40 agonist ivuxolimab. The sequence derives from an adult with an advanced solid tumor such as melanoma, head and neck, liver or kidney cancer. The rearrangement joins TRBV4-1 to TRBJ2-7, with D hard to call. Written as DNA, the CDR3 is TGCGCCAGCAGCTCGCGTTACGAGCAGTACTTC. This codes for CASSSRYEQYF.